The 27 T cell receptor beta chains below were found in one sample sequenced in a study of long-term antiretroviral therapy in people with HIV. Survey-level resolution applied to immunoSEQ assay v3.0. The repertoire was sequenced with immunoSEQ multiplex PCR; TCRdb's copy has only in-frame clones and lacks some. The sample shows roughly 28,000 clones, approximately 90% of them seen only once. Sequenced material: unsorted PBMCs, taken roughly 2.6 years after starting antiretroviral therapy. The source is a man aged 35-49 years with HIV.

The chain employs TRBV27 and TRBJ2-7; D might be TRBD1 (5 bases). Germline V gene sequence: CDR1 MNHEY, CDR2 SMNVEV (reference sequence). V was pared by 5 bases and J by 6 bases, with 26 bases between. The CDR3 covers 17 residues. The CDR3 is CASSLLYKGPVSGEQYF. The CDR3 nucleotides read TGTGCCAGCAGTCTACTATATAAGGGGCCCGTCTCTGGCGAGCAGTACTTC.

The genes are TRBV28 and TRBJ2-7, with 11 nucleotides matching TRBD1. The CDR3 runs to 16 residues. Germline CDR1 and CDR2: MDHEN and SYDVKM. V gave up 1 base and J gave up 2 bases; unmatched junction bases: 4. CDR3 sequence: CASSLLDRGRPYEQYF. The CDR3 nucleotides read TGTGCCAGCAGTTTATTGGACAGGGGGCGCCCCTACGAGCAGTACTTC.

CDR3 sequence (DNA): TGCGCCAGCAGCGTTACAGGGCCCGGAAACACCATATATTTT. This sequence encodes CASSVTGPGNTIYF. This chain uses TRBV5-1 with TRBJ1-3, with D possibly matching TRBD1 (6 bases). Trimming took off 4 bases at V and 4 bases at J, with 12 bases between the two ends. The germline V gene has CDR1 SGHRS and CDR2 YFSETQ. CDR3 size: 14 residues. The entire variable domain, with the rest obtained from reference TRBV5-1 and TRBJ1-3, is as follows: KAGVTQTPRYLIKTRGQQVTLSCSPISGHRSVSWYQQTPGQGLQFLFEYFSETQRNKGNFPGRFSGRQFSNSRSEMNVSTLELGDSALYLCASSVTGPGNTIYFGEGSWLTVV.

A few counts support this clone. J is TRBJ2-2 and V is TRBV4-1; D perhaps matches TRBD1 (5 bases). Germline CDR1 is MGHRA and CDR2 is YSYEKL. The CDR3 runs to 16 residues. V was cut by 0 bases and J by 4 bases, with 12 bases left in between. The DNA for the CDR3 is TGCGCCAGCAGCCAAGATGGGCAGGGTTTCACCGGGGAGCTGTTTTTT. It yields the protein CASSQDGQGFTGELFF.

The genes are TRBV4-1 and TRBJ2-5; 10 bases fit TRBD1. The germline gives CDR1 MGHRA, CDR2 YSYEKL. V dropped 3 bases and J dropped 5; count of bases not matched to a gene: 18. The CDR3 spans 19 residues. The chain's CDR3 is CASSQRGGQGITDGETQYF. CDR3 DNA sequence: TGCGCCAGCAGCCAGCGTGGGGGACAGGGGATTACGGATGGGGAGACCCAGTACTTC.

The chain combines TRBV10-1 with TRBJ1-2, with no clear D. Germline loops: CDR1 WNHNN, CDR2 SYGVQD (reference sequence). Trimming removed 0 bases from V and 6 bases from J, with 14 bases in between. CDR3 length: 15 amino acids. In DNA form, the CDR3 reads TGCGCCAGCAGTGAGTCGTACGGGGTTAAGGATGGCTACACCTTC. Its protein product is CASSESYGVKDGYTF.

The V gene is TRBV7-9, the J gene TRBJ1-4; TRBD1 matches 7 bases. Germline trimming cut 1 base from V and 8 bases from J; bases unmatched to any gene: 13. CDR3 length: 17 residues. The germline gives CDR1 SEHNR, CDR2 FQNEAQ (reference sequence). CDR3 in amino acids: CASSLGQGTQTREKLFF. CDR3 bases: TGTGCCAGCAGCTTAGGACAGGGTACACAGACGAGGGAAAAACTGTTTTTT.

The chain combines TRBV6-5 with TRBJ1-1; 7 bases are shared with TRBD1. Germline lookup yields CDR1 MNHEY and CDR2 SVGAGI. The junction had 6 bases not matched to a gene; V was cut back by 2 bases and J by 6 bases. The CDR3 extends over 14 amino acids. CDR3 nucleotides: TGTGCCAGCAGTTACCTCGGGACAGCCCCTGAAGCTTTCTTT. As protein: CASSYLGTAPEAFF.

In DNA, the CDR3 is TGCGCCAGCAGCTGGAGAGGCGCACTCGAAGGTACCACAGATACGCAGTATTTT. Protein: CASSWRGALEGTTDTQYF. The chain employs TRBV5-1 and TRBJ2-3; D is unresolved. V was cut by 3 bases and J by 2 bases, with 22 bases left in between. Germline assignment: CDR1 SGHRS and CDR2 YFSETQ. CDR3 size: 18 residues.

The V call is TRBV6-1, the J call TRBJ2-2; D remains ambiguous. There are 11 residues in the CDR3. The germline V gene encodes CDR1 MNHNS and CDR2 SASEGT. Trimming took 4 bases from V and 5 from J, leaving 2 bases between them. CDR3 sequence reads: CASSGTGELFF. The CDR3 coding sequence is TGTGCCAGCAGTGGTACCGGGGAGCTGTTTTTT.

The chain couples TRBV27 to TRBJ2-5; the match to TRBD1 covers 8 bases. This CDR3 is 16 amino acids long. Per germline, CDR1 MNHEY and CDR2 SMNVEV (reference sequence). V was pared by 4 bases and J by 1 base, with 8 bases of the junction left unmatched. The DNA for the CDR3 is TGTGCCAGCAGTTCCTCAAACAGGGGGATCCAAGAGACCCAGTACTTC. Translation gives CASSSSNRGIQETQYF.

This clone has a handful of counts. This chain uses TRBV11-2 with TRBJ2-7; D may be TRBD2 (5 bases). Germline V gene lookup returns CDR1 SGHAT and CDR2 FQNNGV. The CDR3 runs 12 residues. V lost 5 bases and J 3 bases, leaving 8 bases between the germline ends. The CDR3 spells CASSPTSYEQYF. The CDR3 region has the DNA TGTGCCAGCAGCCCCACTAGCTACGAGCAGTACTTC.

The chain links TRBV29-1 to TRBJ2-1, with a weak D call TRBD2 (5 bases). V lost 6 bases, J lost 3 bases, and 6 bases lay in between. Germline-derived CDR1 and CDR2 are SQVTM and ANQGSEA. The CDR3 covers 11 residues. CDR3 coding DNA: TGCAGCGTGACTATCTACAATGAGCAGTTCTTC. Its protein product is CSVTIYNEQFF.

The V gene is TRBV4-3, the J gene TRBJ2-4; 9 bases map to TRBD1. Unmatched junction bases numbered 9, after V lost 0 bases and J lost 3 bases. The CDR3 loop spans 18 amino acids. Per the germline V gene, CDR1 is LGHNA and CDR2 is YSLEER. Here the CDR3 reads CASSQEGLDRGVKNIQYF. The CDR3 nucleotides read TGCGCCAGCAGCCAAGAAGGGTTGGACAGGGGAGTCAAAAACATTCAGTACTTC.

V and J are TRBV7-9 and TRBJ2-3, with no clear D. Trimming removed 1 base at V and 4 bases at J, with 18 bases between. In germline, CDR1 is SEHNR, CDR2 FQNEAQ (reference sequence). This CDR3 contains 17 residues. In DNA, the CDR3 is TGTGCCAGCAGCTTAGGGAAAGTGGATTTCAGGTCAGATACGCAGTATTTT. This gives the protein CASSLGKVDFRSDTQYF.

This sequence joins TRBV6-5 and TRBJ1-6; D is uncertain. The germline V gene has CDR1 MNHEY and CDR2 SVGAGI. Trimming took off 2 bases at V and 5 bases at J, with 10 bases between the two ends. The CDR3 runs to 15 residues. CDR3 coding DNA: TGTGCCAGCAGTTACGGGGTTCTTAATAATTCACCCCTCCACTTT. It encodes CASSYGVLNNSPLHF.

This chain joins TRBV4-1 and TRBJ2-4, with 12 bases that match TRBD2. Losses at the gene ends were 8 bases for V and 0 bases for J; bases not matched to a gene: 11. There are 18 residues in the CDR3. Germline CDR1 and CDR2: MGHRA and YSYEKL. CDR3 sequence: CASSSTSGGLLAKNIQYF. As DNA, the CDR3 is TGCGCCAGCTCTAGTACTAGCGGGGGGCTACTAGCCAAAAACATTCAGTACTTC.

The chain links TRBV19 to TRBJ2-7, with D tentatively TRBD1 (6 bases). The CDR3 sequence is 13 residues long. Germline loops: CDR1 LNHDA, CDR2 SQIVND (reference sequence). V lost 4 bases and J 7 bases, leaving 14 bases between the germline ends. In DNA form, the CDR3 reads TGTGCCAGTAGTAAGGGACACCGTGGGGAGCAGTACTTC. It specifies CASSKGHRGEQYF.

V and J are TRBV28 and TRBJ2-2, with 7 bases fitting TRBD2. Germline CDR1 is MDHEN and CDR2 is SYDVKM. The junction had 6 bases not matched to a gene; V was cut back by 2 bases and J by 9 bases. CDR3 length equals 14 residues. The CDR3 sequence: CASSLGGGYRELFF. The CDR3 region has the DNA TGTGCCAGCAGTTTAGGGGGGGGATACCGGGAGCTGTTTTTT. The variable domain in full, completed from reference TRBV28 and TRBJ2-2, reads DVKVTQSSRYLVKRTGEKVFLECVQDMDHENMFWYRQDPGLGLRLIYFSYDVKMKEKGDIPEGYSVSREKKERFSLILESASTNQTSMYLCASSLGGGYRELFFGEGSRLTVL.

The V call is TRBV28, the J call TRBJ1-5; D gene ambiguous. Germline V gene data show CDR1 as MDHEN and CDR2 as SYDVKM. V was cut by 5 bases and J by 0 bases, with 17 bases left in between. CDR3 length: 17 residues. The CDR3 sequence is CASSISAQENSNQPQHF. As DNA, the CDR3 is TGTGCCAGCAGTATTTCGGCCCAGGAGAATAGCAATCAGCCCCAGCATTTT.

The chain is built from TRBV7-8 and TRBJ2-3; TRBD2 aligns across 10 bases. The germline V gene encodes CDR1 SGHVS and CDR2 FQNEAQ. This CDR3 is 14 amino acids long. The trim removed 3 bases at V and 6 bases at J, leaving 3 bases unmatched. The CDR3 protein is CASSFSGGLDTQYF. In DNA form, the CDR3 reads TGTGCCAGCAGCTTTAGCGGGGGGCTGGATACGCAGTATTTT.

This clone was counted only a few times. This chain links TRBV27 with TRBJ2-7; tentative D call: TRBD2 (7 bases). Looked up from germline, CDR1 is MNHEY and CDR2 is SMNVEV (reference sequence). This CDR3 has 14 residues. V dropped 8 bases and J dropped 2 bases, with 16 bases sitting between them. CDR3 region: CASSRGAVAYEQYF. The CDR3 DNA sequence: TGTGCCAGCTCCCGGGGGGCTGTCGCCTACGAGCAGTACTTC.

The chain links TRBV11-3 to TRBJ1-1; no clear D. Germline V lookup: CDR1 SGHNT, CDR2 YENEEA. V dropped 3 bases and J dropped 1 base, with 6 bases sitting between them. The CDR3 spans 13 residues. The CDR3 DNA is TGTGCCAGCAGCTTGGTGGGGAACACTGAAGCTTTCTTT. Amino acid sequence: CASSLVGNTEAFF.

This chain joins TRBV28 and TRBJ2-2; 9 bases are a match to TRBD1. Germline values: CDR1 MDHEN, CDR2 SYDVKM. The CDR3 runs 18 residues. With 10 bases clipped from V and 0 bases from J, the junction kept 15 bases outside the gene matches. CDR3 loop: CAITPRTGAIPNTGELFF. CDR3 sequence (DNA): TGTGCCATCACTCCAAGGACAGGGGCGATACCGAACACCGGGGAGCTGTTTTTT. The variable domain in full, with the rest retrieved from reference TRBV28 and TRBJ2-2, is DVKVTQSSRYLVKRTGEKVFLECVQDMDHENMFWYRQDPGLGLRLIYFSYDVKMKEKGDIPEGYSVSREKKERFSLILESASTNQTSMYLCAITPRTGAIPNTGELFFGEGSRLTVL.

This rearrangement joins TRBV6-6 to TRBJ2-7; TRBD1 aligns across 7 bases. CDR1 is MNHNY and CDR2 is SVGAGI in the germline V gene (reference sequence). V dropped 10 bases and J dropped 3; count of bases not matched to a gene: 3. This CDR3 has 11 residues. Here the CDR3 reads CATGTDYEQYF. In nucleotides, the CDR3 is TGTGCCACCGGGACAGACTACGAGCAGTACTTC.

The chain has TRBV10-3 and TRBJ2-1, with D possibly matching TRBD2 (6 bases). V gave up 4 bases and J gave up 7 bases, with 20 bases separating them. Germline CDR1 ENHRY, CDR2 SYGVKD. This CDR3 is 16 amino acids long. CDR3 coding DNA: TGTGCCATCAGTGCCCTTGGTAGGGGACTTGGGAATGAGCAGTTCTTC. This encodes CAISALGRGLGNEQFF.

This sequence joins TRBV5-1 and TRBJ2-1; weak D call: TRBD2 (6 bases). V lost 0 bases, J lost 3 bases, and 19 bases lay in between. This CDR3 comprises 18 residues. Germline lookup yields CDR1 SGHRS and CDR2 YFSETQ. The CDR3 protein is CASSLVRGSGEFYNEQFF. The CDR3 bases are TGCGCCAGCAGCTTGGTACGTGGTAGCGGAGAATTCTACAATGAGCAGTTCTTC.